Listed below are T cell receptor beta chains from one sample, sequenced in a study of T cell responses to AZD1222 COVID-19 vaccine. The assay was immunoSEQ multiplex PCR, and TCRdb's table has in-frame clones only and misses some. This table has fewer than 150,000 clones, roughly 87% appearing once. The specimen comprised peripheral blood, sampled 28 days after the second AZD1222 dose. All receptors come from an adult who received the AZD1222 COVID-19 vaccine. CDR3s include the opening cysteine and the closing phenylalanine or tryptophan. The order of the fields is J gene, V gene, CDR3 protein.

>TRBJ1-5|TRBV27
CASSFKRDSNQPQHF
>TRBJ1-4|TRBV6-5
CASSPRDTGLFF
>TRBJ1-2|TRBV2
CASSASPAYGYTF
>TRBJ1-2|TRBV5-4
CASSFVEAPNYGYTF
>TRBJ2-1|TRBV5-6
CASSLVGGKLNEQFF
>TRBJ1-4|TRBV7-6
CASSTHRTGDEKLFF
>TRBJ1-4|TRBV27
CASSSLTGISEKLFF
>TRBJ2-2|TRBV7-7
CASSLAPGLAENTGELFF
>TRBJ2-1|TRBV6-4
CASSDGGRGYEQFF
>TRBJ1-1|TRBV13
CASSSGQAGTEAFF
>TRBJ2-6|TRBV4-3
CASSQDQGTGANVLTF
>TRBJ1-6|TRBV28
CASRLGDSPLHF
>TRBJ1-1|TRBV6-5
CASSYSALMNTEAFF
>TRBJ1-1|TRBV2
CASSFLLGTEAFF
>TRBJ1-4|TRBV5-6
CASSPEKLFF
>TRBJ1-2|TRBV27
CASSLSYPGSYGYTF
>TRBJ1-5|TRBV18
CASSPREQGAAQPQHF
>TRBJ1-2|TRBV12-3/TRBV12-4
CASSLAMGSGYTF
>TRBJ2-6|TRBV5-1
CASSWPGTNAGANVLTF
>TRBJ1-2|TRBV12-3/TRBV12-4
CASSLVGVLGYTF
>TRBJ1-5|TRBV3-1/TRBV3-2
CASSQDTGNQPQHF
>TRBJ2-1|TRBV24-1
CATSEHPGTSRDEQFF
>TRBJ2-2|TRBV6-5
CASNGLAGYTGELFF
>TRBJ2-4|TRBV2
CASSDRTALAKNIQYF
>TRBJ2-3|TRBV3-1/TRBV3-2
CASSQEADSTDTQYF
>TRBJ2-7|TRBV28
CASSVLYEQYF
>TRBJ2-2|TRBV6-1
CASSELLAGGYLNTGELFF
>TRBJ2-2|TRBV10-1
CASSEALVSGFRAGELFF
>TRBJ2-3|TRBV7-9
CASSLAQPTRTDTQYF
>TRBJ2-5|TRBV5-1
CASSLAQGYETQYF
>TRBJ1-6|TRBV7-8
CASSARDRSSPLHF
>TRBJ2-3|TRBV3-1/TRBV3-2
CASSQVFGVRTQYF
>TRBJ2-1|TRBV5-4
CASSSFAGGRLNEQFF
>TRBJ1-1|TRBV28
CASSPPGLPGRAFF
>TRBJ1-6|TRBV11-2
CASSKRTVSLSYNSPLHF
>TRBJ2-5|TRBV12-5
CASGLWGEGLETQYF
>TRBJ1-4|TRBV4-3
CASSQTGTGRLFF
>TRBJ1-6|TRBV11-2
CASSLEQGWTPLHF
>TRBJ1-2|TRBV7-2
CASSADRGEDGYTF
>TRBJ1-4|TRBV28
CASSPGGTENEKLFF
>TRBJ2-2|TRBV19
CASSIVGFGETGELFF
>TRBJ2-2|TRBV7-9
CASSLVETGELFF
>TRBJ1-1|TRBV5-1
CASSLEILGPGTEAFF
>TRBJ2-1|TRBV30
CAWSILREQFF
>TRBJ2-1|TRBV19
CASRGGSGTSGYNEQFF
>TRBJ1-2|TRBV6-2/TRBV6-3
CASSYNIYGYTF